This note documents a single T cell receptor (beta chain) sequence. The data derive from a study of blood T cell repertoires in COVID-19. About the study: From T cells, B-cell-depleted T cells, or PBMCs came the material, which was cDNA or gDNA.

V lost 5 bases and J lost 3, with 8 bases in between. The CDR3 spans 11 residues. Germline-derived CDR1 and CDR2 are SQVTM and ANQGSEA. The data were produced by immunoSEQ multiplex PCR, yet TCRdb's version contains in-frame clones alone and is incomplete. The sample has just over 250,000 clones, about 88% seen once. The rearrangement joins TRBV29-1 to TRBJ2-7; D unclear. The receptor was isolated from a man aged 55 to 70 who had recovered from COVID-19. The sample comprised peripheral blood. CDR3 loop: CSVQHSYEQYF. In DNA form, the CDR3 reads TGCAGCGTTCAGCACAGCTACGAGCAGTACTTC.